What follows are 12 T cell receptor beta chains derived from one specimen sequenced in a study of vaccination and CD4 T cells after COVID-19. With the Oncomine TCR Beta short-read assay, DNA from cultured CD4+ T cells was sequenced. One entry per CDR3 protein results from TCRdb running MiXCR on the PCR reads. The sample yields about 21,000 distinct CDR3 sequences, approximately 42% seen once. Sample treatment: roughly 10-day PBMC culture with coronavirus spike peptide pools or control peptides (ViraFEST assay). Antigens of these TCRs are unknown. The input for sequencing was CD4+ T cells from blood, cultured in vitro, taken before SARS-CoV-2 vaccination. All receptors come from a human donor who received a COVID-19 vaccine.

This clonotype came up a few times. This rearrangement joins TRBV6-1 to TRBJ2-3; D call uncertain. This CDR3 spans 13 amino acids. Germline assignment: CDR1 MNHNS and CDR2 SASEGT. V dropped 7 bases and J dropped 1 base, with 9 bases sitting between them. The CDR3 DNA sequence: TGTGCCAGCAAAAGGCGGCGCACAGATACGCAGTATTTT. It translates to CASKRRRTDTQYF.

This chain uses TRBV2 with TRBJ1-2; possible D gene TRBD1, 6 bases. The germline V gene encodes CDR1 SNHLY and CDR2 FYNNEI. The CDR3 length is 15 residues. Deletions cut 4 bases from V and 4 bases from J, with 16 bases between. DNA for the CDR3: TGTGCCAGCAGTGGGGGGCCCAGAGAGAGCTATGGCTACACCTTC. Protein product: CASSGGPRESYGYTF.

The rearrangement uses TRBV7-2 and TRBJ2-3, with 10 bases lining up with TRBD2. Germline lookup yields CDR1 SGHTA and CDR2 FQGNSA. The CDR3 runs to 16 residues. The V gene end was trimmed by 5 bases and the J gene end by 6 bases; junction bases not matched to a gene: 11. As DNA, the CDR3 is TGTGCCAGCAGCGCCGCTAGCGGGGGTGCACCGGATACGCAGTATTTT. Amino acid sequence: CASSAASGGAPDTQYF.

This clonotype was seen only a few times. CDR3 in amino acids: CSAQPIGQGAGQPQHF. The CDR3 bases are TGCAGTGCCCAACCCATCGGGCAGGGGGCCGGTCAGCCCCAGCATTTT. The V and J genes are TRBV20-1 and TRBJ1-5, with TRBD1 matching over 8 bases. This CDR3 comprises 16 residues. V shed 6 bases and J 6 bases; nucleotides not matched to a gene: 16. Germline lookup yields CDR1 DFQATT and CDR2 SNEGSKA (reference sequence).

The chain uses TRBV30 and TRBJ2-5; 9 bases fit TRBD1. The length of the CDR3 is 14 residues. Trimming cost V 2 bases and J 5 bases; bases outside gene matches: 6. The V gene's germline CDR1 is GTSNPN and CDR2 SVGIG (reference sequence). The DNA for the CDR3 is TGTGCCTGGAGTCCCGGACAGGGGATTGAGACCCAGTACTTC. Translated, it gives CAWSPGQGIETQYF.

The gene calls are TRBV20-1 and TRBJ2-1, with D perhaps TRBD1 (5 bases). Germline CDR1 reads DFQATT; CDR2 reads SNEGSKA (reference sequence). The CDR3 is 12 amino acids. Trimming pared 1 base from V and 9 bases from J, leaving 10 bases between. CDR3 sequence: CSARGGVGEQFF. The DNA for the CDR3 is TGCAGTGCTAGAGGGGGCGTCGGTGAGCAGTTCTTC.

The chain joins TRBV19 to TRBJ2-2; D may be TRBD1 (7 bases). The V end lost 4 bases, the J end lost 6 bases, and 24 bases lay between the germline ends. The CDR3 contains 18 residues. Germline CDR1 is LNHDA and CDR2 is SQIVND (reference sequence). The CDR3 DNA reads TGTGCCAGTAGTAGGAATAAATCAGGGGGGCGCATTCCCGGGGAGCTGTTTTTT. Translation: CASSRNKSGGRIPGELFF.

V and J are TRBV14 and TRBJ1-2; tentative D call: TRBD1 (6 bases). Germline CDR1 SGHDN, CDR2 FVKESK. This CDR3 region has 12 residues. Trimming took off 4 bases at V and 4 bases at J, with 7 bases between the two ends. The CDR3 loop reads CASSRQAYGYTF. The CDR3 nucleotides are TGTGCCAGCAGCCGACAGGCCTATGGCTACACCTTC. The whole variable domain, remainder taken from reference TRBV14 and TRBJ1-2, is EAGVTQFPSHSVIEKGQTVTLRCDPISGHDNLYWYRRVMGKEIKFLLHFVKESKQDESGMPNNRFLAERTGGTYSTLKVQPAELEDSGVYFCASSRQAYGYTFGSGTRLTVV.

This clonotype was counted between two and nine times. The genes are TRBV12-3 or TRBV12-4 and TRBJ1-5; TRBD1 aligns across 10 bases. V shed 5 bases, J shed 7 bases, and the junction held 11 bases outside the gene matches. The CDR3 is 16 amino acids. CDR3 sequence: CASSDRGLHSNQPQHF. The CDR3 region has the DNA TGTGCCAGCAGTGACAGGGGGCTTCACTCCAACCAGCCCCAGCATTTT.

The chain carries TRBV20-1 and TRBJ1-2, with D perhaps TRBD1 (5 bases). CDR1 is DFQATT, CDR2 SNEGSKA, per germline (reference sequence). CDR3 length: 15 residues. Trimming cost V 1 base and J 0 bases, with 12 bases left between them. The CDR3 DNA follows: TGCAGTGCTAGAGCACCTCAGGGAGCTAACTATGGCTACACCTTC. This gives the protein CSARAPQGANYGYTF.

This clonotype appeared once. The chain combines TRBV20-1 with TRBJ2-3, with 15 bases fitting TRBD2. The CDR3 is 19 amino acids. Germline CDR1 DFQATT, CDR2 SNEGSKA (reference sequence). J lost 0 bases, V lost 5 bases, and 12 bases had no gene match. In nucleotides, the CDR3 is TGCAGTGCTGCCCGGACTAGCGGGGGGGTATTCTCTAGCACAGATACGCAGTATTTT. Residues: CSAARTSGGVFSSTDTQYF.

The CDR3 protein is CASSLMGNYGYTF. The CDR3 coding sequence is TGTGCCAGCAGCTTAATGGGGAACTATGGCTACACCTTC. This sequence joins TRBV11-3 and TRBJ1-2; D is uncertain. Deletions cut 2 bases from V and 2 bases from J, with 6 bases between. The germline V gene encodes CDR1 SGHNT and CDR2 YENEEA. The CDR3 has 13 residues.